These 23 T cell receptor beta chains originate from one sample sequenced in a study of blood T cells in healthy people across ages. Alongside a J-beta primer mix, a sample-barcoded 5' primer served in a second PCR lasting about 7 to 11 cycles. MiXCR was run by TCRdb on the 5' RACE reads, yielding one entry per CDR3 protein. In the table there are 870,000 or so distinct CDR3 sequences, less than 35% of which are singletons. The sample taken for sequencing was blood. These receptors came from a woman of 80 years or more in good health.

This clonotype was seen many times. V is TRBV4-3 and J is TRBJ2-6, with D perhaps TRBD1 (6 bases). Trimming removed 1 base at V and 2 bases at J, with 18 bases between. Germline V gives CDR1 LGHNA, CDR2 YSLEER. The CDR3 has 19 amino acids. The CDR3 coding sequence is TGCGCCAGCAGCCAAGGGGGTTCTACAGGGCGAACTGGGGCCAACGTCCTGACTTTC. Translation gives CASSQGGSTGRTGANVLTF.

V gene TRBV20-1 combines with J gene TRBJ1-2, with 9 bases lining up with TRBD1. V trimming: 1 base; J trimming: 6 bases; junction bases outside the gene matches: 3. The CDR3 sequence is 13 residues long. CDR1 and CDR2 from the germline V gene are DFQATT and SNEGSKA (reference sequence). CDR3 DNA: TGCAGTGCTAGAGGTCGACAGGGGGATGGCTACACCTTC. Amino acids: CSARGRQGDGYTF.

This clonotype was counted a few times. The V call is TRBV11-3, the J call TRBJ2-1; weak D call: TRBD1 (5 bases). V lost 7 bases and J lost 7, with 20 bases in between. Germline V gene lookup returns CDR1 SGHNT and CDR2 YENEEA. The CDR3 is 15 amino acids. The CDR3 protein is CASTIQGGVKNEQFF. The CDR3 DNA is TGTGCCAGCACGATTCAGGGTGGAGTGAAAAATGAGCAGTTCTTC.

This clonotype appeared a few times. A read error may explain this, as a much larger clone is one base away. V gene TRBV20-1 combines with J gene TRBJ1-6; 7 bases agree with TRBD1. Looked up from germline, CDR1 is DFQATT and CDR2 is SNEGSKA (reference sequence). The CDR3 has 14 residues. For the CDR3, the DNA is TGCAGTGCTAGAGGTGCAGGGGGAGGCTCACCCCGCCACTTT. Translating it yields CSARGAGGGSPRHF.

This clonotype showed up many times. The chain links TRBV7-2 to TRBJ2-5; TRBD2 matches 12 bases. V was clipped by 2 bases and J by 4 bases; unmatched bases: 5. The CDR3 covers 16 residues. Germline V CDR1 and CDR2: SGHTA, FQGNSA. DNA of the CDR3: TGTGCCAGCAGCTTAAGGACTAGCGGGGTAGGAGAGACCCAGTACTTC. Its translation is CASSLRTSGVGETQYF.

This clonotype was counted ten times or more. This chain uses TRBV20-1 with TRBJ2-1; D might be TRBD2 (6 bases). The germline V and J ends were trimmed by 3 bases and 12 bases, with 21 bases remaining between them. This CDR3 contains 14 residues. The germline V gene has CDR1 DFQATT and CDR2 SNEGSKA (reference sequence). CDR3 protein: CSARRPGLHAGQFF. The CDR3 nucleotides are TGCAGTGCTAGGCGCCCGGGACTCCACGCTGGGCAGTTCTTC.

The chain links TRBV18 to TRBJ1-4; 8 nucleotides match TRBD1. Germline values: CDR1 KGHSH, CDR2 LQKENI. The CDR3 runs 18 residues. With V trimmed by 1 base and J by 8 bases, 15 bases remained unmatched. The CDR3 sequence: CASSPRKSDRGGSEKLFF. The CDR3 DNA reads TGTGCCAGCTCACCACGGAAATCCGACAGGGGAGGAAGCGAAAAACTGTTTTTT. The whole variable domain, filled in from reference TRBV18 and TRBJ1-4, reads NAGVMQNPRHLVRRRGQEARLRCSPMKGHSHVYWYRQLPEEGLKFMVYLQKENIIDESGMPKERFSAEFPKEGPSILRIQQVVRGDSAAYFCASSPRKSDRGGSEKLFFGSGTQLSVL.

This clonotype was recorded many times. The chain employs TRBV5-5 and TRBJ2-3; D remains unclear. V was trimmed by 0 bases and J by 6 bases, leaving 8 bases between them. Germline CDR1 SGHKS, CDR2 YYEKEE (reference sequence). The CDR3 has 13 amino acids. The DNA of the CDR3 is TGTGCCAGCAGCTTGGATAGGCCGGATACGCAGTATTTT. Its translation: CASSLDRPDTQYF.

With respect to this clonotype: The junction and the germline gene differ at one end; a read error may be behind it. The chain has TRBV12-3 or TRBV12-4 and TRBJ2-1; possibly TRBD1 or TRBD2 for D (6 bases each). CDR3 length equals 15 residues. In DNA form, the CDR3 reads TGTGCCAGCAGTTTTCTGGGGGGCCGTTACAATGGGCAGTTCTTC. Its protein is CASSFLGGRYNGQFF.

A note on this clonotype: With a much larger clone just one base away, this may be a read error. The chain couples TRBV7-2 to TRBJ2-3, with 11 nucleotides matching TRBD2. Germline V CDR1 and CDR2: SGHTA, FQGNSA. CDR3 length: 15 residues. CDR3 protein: CACSLGLAGGHTQYF. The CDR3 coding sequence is TGTGCCTGCAGCTTAGGCCTAGCGGGGGGTCATACGCAGTATTTT.

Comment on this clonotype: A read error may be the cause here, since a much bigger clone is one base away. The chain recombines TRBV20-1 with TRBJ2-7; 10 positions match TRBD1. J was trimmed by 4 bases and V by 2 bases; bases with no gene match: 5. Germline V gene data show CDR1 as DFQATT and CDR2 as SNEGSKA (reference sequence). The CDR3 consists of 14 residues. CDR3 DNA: TGCAGTGCTAGAATAGACAGGGGGCGTTACGAGCAGTACTTC. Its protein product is CSARIDRGRYEQYF.

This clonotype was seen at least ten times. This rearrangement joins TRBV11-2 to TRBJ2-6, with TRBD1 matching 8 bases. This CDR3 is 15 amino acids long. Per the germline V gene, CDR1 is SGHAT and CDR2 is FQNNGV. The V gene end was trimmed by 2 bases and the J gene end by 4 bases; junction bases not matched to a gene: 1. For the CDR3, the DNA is TGTGCCAGCAGCTTAAGACAGGGGGGGGCCAACGTCCTGACTTTC. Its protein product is CASSLRQGGANVLTF.

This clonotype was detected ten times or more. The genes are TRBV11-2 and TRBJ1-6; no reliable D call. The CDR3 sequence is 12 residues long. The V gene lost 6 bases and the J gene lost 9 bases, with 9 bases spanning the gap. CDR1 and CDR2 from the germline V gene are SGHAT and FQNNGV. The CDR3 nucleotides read TGTGCCAGCAGTTTATTGGGTTCACCCCTCCACTTT. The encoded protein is CASSLLGSPLHF. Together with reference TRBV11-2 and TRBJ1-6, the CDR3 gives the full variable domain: EAGVAQSPRYKIIEKRQSVAFWCNPISGHATLYWYQQILGQGPKLLIQFQNNGVVDDSQLPKDRFSAERLKGVDSTLKIQPAKLEDSAVYLCASSLLGSPLHFGNGTRLTVT.

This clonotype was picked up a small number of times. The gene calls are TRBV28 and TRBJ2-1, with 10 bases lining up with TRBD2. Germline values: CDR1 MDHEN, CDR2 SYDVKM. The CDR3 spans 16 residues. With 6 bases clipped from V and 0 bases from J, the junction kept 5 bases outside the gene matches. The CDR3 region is CASSISGGSSYNEQFF. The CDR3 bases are TGTGCCAGCAGCATTAGCGGGGGGTCCTCCTACAATGAGCAGTTCTTC.

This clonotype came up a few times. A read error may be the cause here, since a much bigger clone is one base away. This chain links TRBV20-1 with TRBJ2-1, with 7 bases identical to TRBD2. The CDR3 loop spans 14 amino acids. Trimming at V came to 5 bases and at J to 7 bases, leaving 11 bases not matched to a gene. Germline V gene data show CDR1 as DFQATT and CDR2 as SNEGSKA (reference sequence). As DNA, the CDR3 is TGCAGTGCTGCTCTAGCGGAGGCAGGGAATGAGCAGTTCTTC. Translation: CSAALAEAGNEQFF.

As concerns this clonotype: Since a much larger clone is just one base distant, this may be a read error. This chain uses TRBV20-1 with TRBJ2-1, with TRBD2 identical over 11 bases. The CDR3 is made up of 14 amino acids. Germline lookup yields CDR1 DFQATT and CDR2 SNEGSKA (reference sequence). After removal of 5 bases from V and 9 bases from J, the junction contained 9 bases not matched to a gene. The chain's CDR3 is CSAPTSGVVGEQFF. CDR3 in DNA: TGCAGTGCTCCGACTAGCGGGGTGGTTGGTGAGCAGTTCTTC.

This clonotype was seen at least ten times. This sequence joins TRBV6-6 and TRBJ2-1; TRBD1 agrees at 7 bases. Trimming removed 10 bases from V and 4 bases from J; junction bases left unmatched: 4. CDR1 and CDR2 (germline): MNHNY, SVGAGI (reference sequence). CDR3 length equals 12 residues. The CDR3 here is CATGQEYNEQFF. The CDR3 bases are TGTGCCACCGGACAGGAATACAATGAGCAGTTCTTC.

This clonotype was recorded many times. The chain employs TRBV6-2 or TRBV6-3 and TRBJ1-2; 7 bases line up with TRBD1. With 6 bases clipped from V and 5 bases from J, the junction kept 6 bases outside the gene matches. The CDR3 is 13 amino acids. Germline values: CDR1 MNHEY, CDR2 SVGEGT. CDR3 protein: CASSHGQEYGYTF. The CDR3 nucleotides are TGTGCCAGCAGCCATGGACAGGAGTATGGCTACACCTTC.

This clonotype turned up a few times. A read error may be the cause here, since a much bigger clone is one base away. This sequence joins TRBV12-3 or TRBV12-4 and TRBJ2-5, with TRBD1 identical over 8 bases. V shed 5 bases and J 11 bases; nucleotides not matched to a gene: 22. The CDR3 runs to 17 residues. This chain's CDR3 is CASSPGQAFDVYNEQYF. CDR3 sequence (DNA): TGTGCCAGCAGTCCGGGACAGGCCTTCGATGTCTACAATGAGCAGTACTTC.

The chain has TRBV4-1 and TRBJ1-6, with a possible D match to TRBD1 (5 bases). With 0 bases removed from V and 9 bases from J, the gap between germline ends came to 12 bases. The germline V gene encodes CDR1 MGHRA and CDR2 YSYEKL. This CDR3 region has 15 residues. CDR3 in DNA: TGCGCCAGCAGCCAAGAAGCAGGGTTTGCTTCACCCCTCCACTTT. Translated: CASSQEAGFASPLHF.

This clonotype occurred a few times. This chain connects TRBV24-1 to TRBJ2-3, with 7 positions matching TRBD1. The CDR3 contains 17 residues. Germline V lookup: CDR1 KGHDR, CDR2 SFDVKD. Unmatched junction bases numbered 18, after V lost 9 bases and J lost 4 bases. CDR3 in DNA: TGTGCCACCCCTTTTGTCAAACAGGGGATAGGCCCAGATACGCAGTATTTT. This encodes CATPFVKQGIGPDTQYF.

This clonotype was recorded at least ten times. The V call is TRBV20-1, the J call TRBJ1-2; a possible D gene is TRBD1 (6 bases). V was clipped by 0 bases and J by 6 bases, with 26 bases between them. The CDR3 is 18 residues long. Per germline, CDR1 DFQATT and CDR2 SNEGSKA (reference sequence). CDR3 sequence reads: CSARDRRGAGKKMDGYTF. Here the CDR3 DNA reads TGCAGTGCTAGAGATCGACGGGGGGCTGGTAAGAAAATGGATGGCTACACCTTC.

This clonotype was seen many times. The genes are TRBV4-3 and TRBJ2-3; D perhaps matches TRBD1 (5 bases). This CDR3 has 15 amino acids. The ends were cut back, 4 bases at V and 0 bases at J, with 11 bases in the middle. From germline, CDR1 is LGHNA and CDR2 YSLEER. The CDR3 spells CASSLQQGSTDTQYF. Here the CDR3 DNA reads TGCGCCAGCAGCCTTCAGCAGGGTAGCACAGATACGCAGTATTTT.